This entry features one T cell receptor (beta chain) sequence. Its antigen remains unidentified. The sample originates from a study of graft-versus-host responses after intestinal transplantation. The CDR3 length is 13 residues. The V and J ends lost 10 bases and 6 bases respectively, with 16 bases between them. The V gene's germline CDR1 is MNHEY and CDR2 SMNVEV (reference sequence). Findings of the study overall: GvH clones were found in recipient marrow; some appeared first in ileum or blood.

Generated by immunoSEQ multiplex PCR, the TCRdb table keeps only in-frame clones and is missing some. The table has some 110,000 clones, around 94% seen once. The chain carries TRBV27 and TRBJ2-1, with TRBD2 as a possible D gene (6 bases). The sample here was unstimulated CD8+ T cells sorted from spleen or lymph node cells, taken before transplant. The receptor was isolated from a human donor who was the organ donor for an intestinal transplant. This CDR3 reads CATGGFGANEQFF. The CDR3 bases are TGTGCCACAGGAGGGTTTGGGGCCAATGAGCAGTTCTTC.